The clone carrying this T cell receptor beta chain showed up just once. Antigen: not known. Naive CD8 isolation took CD45RO-negative cells positively selected for CCR7 and excluded terminally differentiated effector memory CD45RA+ cells. Repertoires were generated with immunoSEQ multiplex PCR, while TCRdb's copy carries only in-frame clones and drops some. The sample lists about 2 million clones; around 96% were seen once. The sample is drawn from a study of shared clonotypes between healthy human individuals. On the study more broadly: Researchers assigned three CD4 naive, three CD4 memory, two CD8 naive and one CD8 memory plate to each donor.

Broader study findings: Clonotypes that were shared across a handful of donors made up approximately 5.1% of naive CD4 clonotypes. Naive subsets, compared against memory subsets, generally had larger estimated richness values.

J was trimmed by 1 base and V by 4 bases; bases with no gene match: 5. This CDR3 has 15 residues. Germline V gene data show CDR1 as SGHRS and CDR2 as YFSETQ. The V gene is TRBV5-1, the J gene TRBJ2-3; 8 bases fit TRBD1. This receptor was taken from a man aged 18 to 35 in good health. The sample taken for sequencing was naive CD8+ T cells sorted from blood. The CDR3 spells CASSPWGQGTDTQYF. Here the CDR3 DNA reads TGCGCCAGCAGCCCTTGGGGACAGGGCACAGATACGCAGTATTTT.